Presented here are 10 T cell receptor beta chains from one specimen sequenced in a study of early T cells in non-severe SARS-CoV-2 infection. TCRdb re-called the 5' RACE reads with MiXCR, one entry per CDR3 protein. This sample has 60,000 to 70,000 distinct CDR3 sequences, with approximately 8.3% found just once. Sequenced material: whole blood. All receptors derive from an adult who was a healthcare worker with PCR-confirmed SARS-CoV-2 infection or an uninfected control (not recorded which).

Only a few counts were recorded for this clonotype. V usage is TRBV10-3 and J usage is TRBJ2-3, with 9 positions matching TRBD2. From germline, CDR1 is ENHRY and CDR2 SYGVKD. With V trimmed by 3 bases and J by 0 bases, 4 bases remained unmatched. The CDR3 is 16 residues long. In nucleotides, the CDR3 is TGTGCCATCAGTGACTTAAGCGGGAGGAGCACAGATACGCAGTATTTT. Its protein is CAISDLSGRSTDTQYF.

This clonotype came up many times. The V gene is TRBV7-9, the J gene TRBJ1-1; D unclear. Per the germline V gene, CDR1 is SEHNR and CDR2 is FQNEAQ (reference sequence). The CDR3 sequence is 13 residues long. Trimming pared 5 bases from V and 0 bases from J, leaving 7 bases between. The CDR3 reads CASSEDVNTEAFF. The CDR3 DNA follows: TGTGCCAGCAGCGAGGACGTGAACACTGAAGCTTTCTTT.

The sample holds one count of this clonotype. The genes are TRBV27 and TRBJ2-7; 8 nucleotides agree with TRBD1. CDR3 length: 14 amino acids. Germline V lookup: CDR1 MNHEY, CDR2 SMNVEV (reference sequence). The junction had 6 bases not matched to a gene; V was cut back by 2 bases and J by 6 bases. In nucleotides, the CDR3 is TGTGCCAGCAGTTTACAGGGGGCAACTTTCGAGCAGTACTTC. It codes for CASSLQGATFEQYF.

There are a few counts of this clonotype. This chain connects TRBV12-3 or TRBV12-4 to TRBJ2-5; the D gene is possibly TRBD1 (6 bases). V lost 6 bases, J lost 3 bases, and 14 bases lay in between. This CDR3 comprises 14 residues. CDR3 amino acids: CASSSSGVEETQYF. The CDR3 DNA sequence: TGTGCCAGCAGCTCGTCAGGGGTCGAAGAGACCCAGTACTTC.

This clonotype was detected a few times. The genes are TRBV18 and TRBJ2-5, with D maybe TRBD2 (5 bases). Trimming pared 2 bases from V and 5 bases from J, leaving 12 bases between. The CDR3 spans 14 residues. The V gene's germline CDR1 is KGHSH and CDR2 LQKENI. CDR3 DNA: TGTGCCAGCTCACCAAGGACTGTTCGGGAGACCCAGTACTTC. Protein product: CASSPRTVRETQYF.

At least ten counts were recorded for this clonotype. The chain carries TRBV9 and TRBJ1-1; D is undetermined. CDR3 length: 13 residues. Trimming stripped 4 bases from V and 1 base from J, with 8 bases between. The germline CDR1 and CDR2 sequences are SGDLS and YYNGEE. The CDR3, as DNA: TGTGCCAGCAGCTATCAGAGGAACACTGAAGCTTTCTTT. This translates into CASSYQRNTEAFF.

In this sample, this clonotype turned up many times. This chain links TRBV6-5 with TRBJ2-1; D perhaps matches TRBD2 (6 bases). This CDR3 region has 15 residues. Germline loops: CDR1 MNHEY, CDR2 SVGAGI. The V end was cut by 2 bases, the J end by 3 bases, with 11 bases between. This CDR3 reads CASSYGRTIYNEQFF. DNA for the CDR3: TGTGCCAGCAGTTACGGTCGGACTATCTACAATGAGCAGTTCTTC.

The rearrangement joins TRBV6-2 or TRBV6-3 to TRBJ2-1, with D possibly TRBD2 on 6 matching bases. The CDR3 extends over 12 amino acids. Germline CDR1 reads MNHEY; CDR2 reads SVGEGT. With 6 bases removed from V and 5 bases from J, the gap between germline ends came to 8 bases. CDR3 sequence (DNA): TGTGCCAGCAGCGGGACTCACAATGAGCAGTTCTTC. This translates into CASSGTHNEQFF.

This sequence joins TRBV7-8 and TRBJ2-3, with D uncertain. The germline V gene encodes CDR1 SGHVS and CDR2 FQNEAQ. This CDR3 spans 14 amino acids. Trimming shortened V by 1 base and J by 5 bases, and 10 bases separated the two germline ends. The CDR3 reads CASSLGYLGDTQYF. DNA for the CDR3: TGTGCCAGCAGCTTAGGGTACCTGGGAGATACGCAGTATTTT.

The chain links TRBV7-3 to TRBJ2-1, with 9 positions matching TRBD2. Germline loops: CDR1 SGHTA, CDR2 FQGTGA. The CDR3 is made up of 15 amino acids. The ends lost 5 bases at V and 2 bases at J; junction bases unmatched: 4. As DNA, the CDR3 is TGTGCCAGCAGCATTAGCGGGAGCACCTACAATGAGCAGTTCTTC. The encoded protein is CASSISGSTYNEQFF.